What follows describes a single T cell receptor beta chain. Its specificity is unknown. The CDR3 is 13 amino acids. V was cut by 8 bases and J by 8 bases, with 15 bases left in between. Germline V gives CDR1 WNHNN, CDR2 SYGVQD (reference sequence). The sample belongs to a study of T cell responses to AZD1222 COVID-19 vaccine. Whole-study results and caveats: Scientists sampled the repertoires only once the peak T cell response had passed. Unmutated variant regions are reportedly the target of nearly half of TCRs that are spike-specific. Donors were largely white British and mainly female; clonal diversity was possibly underestimated.

Produced via immunoSEQ multiplex PCR; TCRdb's table is partial and in-frame only. The table includes 110,000 or so clones, 86% detected once. This rearrangement joins TRBV10-1 to TRBJ2-2; unclear D gene. This receptor was identified in an adult who received the AZD1222 COVID-19 vaccine. This material consisted of peripheral blood, taken 28 days after the second AZD1222 dose. The CDR3 spells CASSGSQWGELFF. The CDR3 DNA sequence: TGCGCCAGCTCCGGATCCCAATGGGGGGAGCTGTTTTTT.